Below are 27 T cell receptor beta chains sequenced from a single sample in a study of CD8+ T cells in alopecia areata. Treatment given: oral pan-JAK inhibitor, 5-10 mg twice daily. In each case, RNA was isolated and then reverse transcribed into cDNA as the sequencing template. Generated by immunoSEQ multiplex PCR, the TCRdb table keeps only in-frame clones and is missing some. The sample has under 150,000 clones, around four fifths seen once; the top ten hold 25%. The source was CD8+ T cells sorted from blood, collected at week 4, from a patient treated with tofacitinib. Source of these receptors: a human donor with alopecia areata.

The chain recombines TRBV7-2 with TRBJ2-1; 7 bases are shared with TRBD2. The V gene end was trimmed by 1 base and the J gene end by 1 base; junction bases not matched to a gene: 4. The germline gives CDR1 SGHTA, CDR2 FQGNSA. CDR3 length: 16 amino acids. In DNA form, the CDR3 reads TGTGCCAGCAGCTTAGAACCAGCGGGGTCCTACAATGAGCAGTTCTTC. As protein: CASSLEPAGSYNEQFF.

This clone showed up just a few times. The V and J genes are TRBV4-2 and TRBJ2-1, with 10 nucleotides matching TRBD2. Losses at the gene ends were 0 bases for V and 10 bases for J; bases not matched to a gene: 9. CDR1 LGHNA and CDR2 YNFKEQ come from the germline V gene. The CDR3 runs 16 residues. The CDR3 DNA sequence: TGTGCCAGCAGCCAAGATCATGCTAGCGGGGGCGGGGAGCAGTTCTTC. Its protein product is CASSQDHASGGGEQFF.

The gene calls are TRBV29-1 and TRBJ2-3; D gene uncertain. Germline V gene data show CDR1 as SQVTM and CDR2 as ANQGSEA. The CDR3 has 12 amino acids. The V end was cut by 6 bases, the J end by 0 bases, with 7 bases between. As DNA, the CDR3 is TGCAGCGTCGACGGGAGCACAGATACGCAGTATTTT. This codes for CSVDGSTDTQYF.

Only a few counts were recorded for this clone. The chain is built from TRBV6-5 and TRBJ2-3; 8 bases align to TRBD2. Germline V lookup: CDR1 MNHEY, CDR2 SVGAGI. J lost 1 base, V lost 5 bases, and 2 bases had no gene match. This CDR3 region has 14 residues. The CDR3 coding sequence is TGTGCCAGCAGTAGCGGGGGTGGCACAGATACGCAGTATTTT. Its translation is CASSSGGGTDTQYF.

V is TRBV27 and J is TRBJ1-1, with D unclear. With 2 bases removed from V and 5 bases from J, the gap between germline ends came to 9 bases. This CDR3 is built from 13 residues. The germline CDR1 and CDR2 sequences are MNHEY and SMNVEV (reference sequence). CDR3: CASSLNSGTEAFF. CDR3 coding DNA: TGTGCCAGCAGTTTAAACTCGGGGACTGAAGCTTTCTTT.

The chain joins TRBV7-2 to TRBJ2-3; possibly TRBD2 for D (5 bases). The CDR3 has 16 residues. From germline, CDR1 is SGHTA and CDR2 FQGNSA. V shed 5 bases and J shed 2 bases, with 17 bases lying between them. The CDR3 DNA sequence: TGTGCCAGCAGCCTTCCGGGGATAGACGACACAGATACGCAGTATTTT. Its protein is CASSLPGIDDTDTQYF. Full variable domain (remainder filled in from reference TRBV7-2 and TRBJ2-3): GAGVSQSPSNKVTEKGKDVELRCDPISGHTALYWYRQSLGQGLEFLIYFQGNSAPDKSGLPSDRFSAERTGGSVSTLTIQRTQQEDSAVYLCASSLPGIDDTDTQYFGPGTRLTVL.

This clone showed up just a few times. This CDR3 is also generated by other DNA sequences in the sample. V is TRBV29-1 and J is TRBJ2-7; D is possibly TRBD2 (5 bases). V shed 3 bases and J shed 0 bases, with 6 bases lying between them. The CDR3 loop spans 12 amino acids. Germline CDR1 SQVTM, CDR2 ANQGSEA. In DNA form, the CDR3 reads TGCAGCGTTGAGGGGAGCTCCTACGAGCAGTACTTC. Its translation is CSVEGSSYEQYF.

The chain recombines TRBV6-5 with TRBJ2-7; D is possibly TRBD1 (7 bases). Trimming removed 2 bases at V and 3 bases at J, with 14 bases between. The CDR3 runs 15 residues. Germline loops: CDR1 MNHEY, CDR2 SVGAGI. The CDR3 DNA is TGTGCCAGCAGTTACGGAGGGACAGATTTCTACGAGCAGTACTTC. It codes for CASSYGGTDFYEQYF.

To note about this clone: The junction does not match germline at one end; this may be a read error. V and J are TRBV7-9 and TRBJ1-2; the D gene is possibly TRBD1 (5 bases). Germline CDR1 and CDR2: SEHNR and FQNEAQ (reference sequence). This CDR3 spans 13 amino acids. The CDR3 region has the DNA TGTGCCAGCAGCCCGGACACTAAATATGGCTACACCTTC. This translates into CASSPDTKYGYTF.

This chain uses TRBV25-1 with TRBJ2-5; 8 nucleotides agree with TRBD1. V lost 1 base, J lost 1 base, and 5 bases stayed unmatched. The CDR3 spans 16 residues. Germline V gene lookup returns CDR1 MGHDK and CDR2 SYGVNS. CDR3 nucleotide sequence: TGTGCCAGCAGTGAATTTGGCAGGGGGCCCCAAGAGACCCAGTACTTC. Amino acids: CASSEFGRGPQETQYF.

The V gene is TRBV27, the J gene TRBJ1-5; 7 positions agree with TRBD1. From germline, CDR1 is MNHEY and CDR2 SMNVEV (reference sequence). This CDR3 contains 14 residues. V lost 10 bases to trimming and J lost 0 bases; unmatched junction nucleotides: 6. The CDR3 coding sequence is TGTGCCACCGGGACAGACTATAGCAATCAGCCCCAGCATTTT. This encodes CATGTDYSNQPQHF.

The V and J genes are TRBV29-1 and TRBJ2-2; D is ambiguous. The V gene lost 5 bases and the J gene lost 7 bases, with 20 bases spanning the gap. The CDR3 extends over 15 amino acids. CDR1 and CDR2 from the germline V gene are SQVTM and ANQGSEA. The CDR3 here is CSVLWLSPPGGELFF. As DNA, the CDR3 is TGCAGCGTTCTGTGGCTATCCCCTCCCGGCGGGGAGCTGTTTTTT.

The chain carries TRBV4-2 and TRBJ2-3; D may match TRBD1 or TRBD2 (5 bases each). The CDR3 consists of 16 residues. The germline V and J ends were trimmed by 0 bases and 0 bases, with 10 bases remaining between them. In germline, CDR1 is LGHNA, CDR2 YNFKEQ. Here the CDR3 reads CASSQDRGRSTDTQYF. The CDR3 bases are TGTGCCAGCAGCCAAGATCGGGGACGCAGCACAGATACGCAGTATTTT.

The chain employs TRBV5-1 and TRBJ2-1; tentatively, D is TRBD2 (6 bases). This CDR3 has 11 residues. The V end was cut by 7 bases, the J end by 12 bases, with 14 bases between. Germline CDR1 SGHRS, CDR2 YFSETQ. The CDR3 loop is CASSSGVRQFF. The CDR3 DNA is TGCGCCAGCTCCTCGGGGGTCAGGCAGTTCTTC.

The chain links TRBV28 to TRBJ2-7; 10 bases map to TRBD1. Unmatched junction bases numbered 3, after V lost 5 bases and J lost 2 bases. CDR3 length equals 14 residues. CDR1 and CDR2 (germline): MDHEN, SYDVKM. Here the CDR3 reads CASSPGTGAYEQYF. DNA of the CDR3: TGTGCCAGCAGTCCCGGGACAGGGGCCTACGAGCAGTACTTC.

The chain couples TRBV7-2 to TRBJ2-7; unclear D gene. Between the trimmed V and J ends, which lost 3 bases and 3 bases, there was a span of 12 bases. Germline CDR1 and CDR2: SGHTA and FQGNSA. The CDR3 is made up of 14 amino acids. CDR3 protein: CASSFGQPNYEQYF. The CDR3 region has the DNA TGTGCCAGCAGCTTCGGGCAACCTAACTACGAGCAGTACTTC.

V is TRBV4-3 and J is TRBJ2-1, with 7 bases that match TRBD2. Germline assignment: CDR1 LGHNA and CDR2 YSLEER. V lost 0 bases, J lost 6 bases, and 8 bases stayed unmatched. The length of the CDR3 is 16 residues. The CDR3 protein is CASSQDWGGLGNEQFF. The CDR3 nucleotides read TGCGCCAGCAGCCAAGATTGGGGGGGTCTAGGCAATGAGCAGTTCTTC.

This chain links TRBV9 with TRBJ1-1; perhaps TRBD1 as D (5 bases). Germline CDR1 and CDR2: SGDLS and YYNGEE. The CDR3 is 15 residues long. Trimming pared 4 bases from V and 1 base from J, leaving 14 bases between. In nucleotides, the CDR3 is TGTGCCAGCAGCCCATGGGGGGAGAGGAACACTGAAGCTTTCTTT. Its protein is CASSPWGERNTEAFF. The full variable domain, with the rest looked up from reference TRBV9 and TRBJ1-1, is DSGVTQTPKHLITATGQRVTLRCSPRSGDLSVYWYQQSLDQGLQFLIQYYNGEERAKGNILERFSAQQFPDLHSELNLSSLELGDSALYFCASSPWGERNTEAFFGQGTRLTVV.

This chain uses TRBV27 with TRBJ1-5, with 7 bases identical to TRBD1. Germline-derived CDR1 and CDR2 are MNHEY and SMNVEV (reference sequence). The CDR3 spans 14 residues. V was clipped by 2 bases and J by 6 bases; unmatched bases: 4. The CDR3 coding sequence is TGTGCCAGCAGTTTAGCGGCAGGGGGTCAGCCCCAGCATTTT. It is translated as CASSLAAGGQPQHF.

V usage is TRBV15 and J usage is TRBJ2-7; 7 bases are a match to TRBD1. This CDR3 is built from 15 residues. Looked up from germline, CDR1 is LNHNV and CDR2 is YYDKDF (reference sequence). The V and J ends lost 5 bases and 5 bases, in that order; junction bases with no gene match: 12. The CDR3 is CATSERTGTLNEQYF. CDR3 in DNA: TGTGCCACCAGCGAACGGACAGGAACCTTAAACGAGCAGTACTTC.

The chain couples TRBV5-6 to TRBJ1-6; maybe TRBD1 (5 bases). V gave up 5 bases and J gave up 7 bases, with 13 bases separating them. Germline values: CDR1 SGHDT, CDR2 YYEEEE. This CDR3 comprises 14 residues. CDR3 protein: CASSYGGKNSPLHF. Here the CDR3 DNA reads TGTGCCAGCAGTTATGGGGGTAAGAATTCACCCCTCCACTTT.

The V call is TRBV5-6, the J call TRBJ1-2; D unresolved. Germline V gives CDR1 SGHDT, CDR2 YYEEEE. Between the trimmed V and J ends, which lost 0 bases and 0 bases, there was a span of 9 bases. This CDR3 region has 15 residues. The CDR3 nucleotides read TGTGCCAGCAGCTTGGATCCGGGGACTAACTATGGCTACACCTTC. It translates to CASSLDPGTNYGYTF.

This clone was picked up one time. The gene calls are TRBV5-6 and TRBJ2-5; tentatively, D is TRBD2 (7 bases). Trimming cost V 0 bases and J 3 bases, with 9 bases left between them. This CDR3 contains 14 residues. Germline CDR1 is SGHDT and CDR2 is YYEEEE. The CDR3 DNA is TGTGCCAGCAGCTTGGCGGGGGGCGAAGAGACCCAGTACTTC. Translation gives CASSLAGGEETQYF.

The rearrangement joins TRBV29-1 to TRBJ2-3; either TRBD1 or TRBD2 may fit D (6 bases each). Between the trimmed V and J ends, which lost 2 bases and 4 bases, there was a span of 16 bases. The CDR3 contains 15 residues. Germline CDR1 SQVTM, CDR2 ANQGSEA. This chain's CDR3 is CSVELLGGPADTQYF. The CDR3 DNA sequence: TGCAGCGTTGAACTATTGGGGGGCCCCGCAGATACGCAGTATTTT.

CDR3 sequence: CASSSPSGVLEYEQYF. The CDR3 DNA reads TGCGCCAGCAGCTCCCCGTCGGGGGTCCTTGAGTACGAGCAGTACTTC. The gene calls are TRBV5-1 and TRBJ2-7; D is perhaps TRBD2 (6 bases). With 3 bases removed from V and 4 bases from J, the gap between germline ends came to 20 bases. Per the germline V gene, CDR1 is SGHRS and CDR2 is YFSETQ. The CDR3 spans 16 residues. Supplemented by reference TRBV5-1 and TRBJ2-7, the full variable domain reads KAGVTQTPRYLIKTRGQQVTLSCSPISGHRSVSWYQQTPGQGLQFLFEYFSETQRNKGNFPGRFSGRQFSNSRSEMNVSTLELGDSALYLCASSSPSGVLEYEQYFGPGTRLTVT.

The chain couples TRBV29-1 to TRBJ2-1; maybe TRBD1 (5 bases). V was cut by 6 bases and J by 7 bases, with 16 bases left in between. This CDR3 is built from 13 residues. Germline CDR1 SQVTM, CDR2 ANQGSEA. Written as DNA, the CDR3 is TGCAGCGTGGCGGACACAGTAGGGAATGAGCAGTTCTTC. Residues: CSVADTVGNEQFF.

This chain connects TRBV7-2 to TRBJ2-5; D is unresolved. Deletions cut 1 base from V and 4 bases from J, with 1 base between. Germline CDR1 SGHTA, CDR2 FQGNSA. The CDR3 runs to 11 residues. The CDR3 reads CASSLVETQYF. The CDR3 nucleotides are TGTGCCAGCAGCTTAGTAGAGACCCAGTACTTC. The full variable domain, completed using reference TRBV7-2 and TRBJ2-5, is GAGVSQSPSNKVTEKGKDVELRCDPISGHTALYWYRQSLGQGLEFLIYFQGNSAPDKSGLPSDRFSAERTGGSVSTLTIQRTQQEDSAVYLCASSLVETQYFGPGTRLLVL.